This T cell receptor (beta chain) was captured in a study of T cells in Graves' hyperthyroidism and ophthalmopathy. Amplified TCR beta CDR3 regions came from RNA transcripts. The primer set for the first-round RT-PCR of the TCR CDR3 was HTBI. Each CDR3 protein gets one entry after TCRdb re-called the multiplex PCR reads with MiXCR. The sample lists about 300,000 distinct CDR3 sequences, around a sixth occurring once. CDR1 is SGHVS and CDR2 is FQNEAQ in the germline V gene. There are 18 residues in the CDR3. The ends were cut back, 6 bases at V and 0 bases at J, with 21 bases in the middle. This clonotype was recorded many times.

The sample was blood. V gene TRBV7-8 combines with J gene TRBJ2-1; a weak D match, TRBD1 (5 bases). The receptor's source is a man aged 25-45 years with Graves' hyperthyroidism. The DNA for the CDR3 is TGTGCCAGCAGGACCGGACACCTTCGCTCAAGCTCCTACAATGAGCAGTTCTTC. Translation: CASRTGHLRSSSYNEQFF.